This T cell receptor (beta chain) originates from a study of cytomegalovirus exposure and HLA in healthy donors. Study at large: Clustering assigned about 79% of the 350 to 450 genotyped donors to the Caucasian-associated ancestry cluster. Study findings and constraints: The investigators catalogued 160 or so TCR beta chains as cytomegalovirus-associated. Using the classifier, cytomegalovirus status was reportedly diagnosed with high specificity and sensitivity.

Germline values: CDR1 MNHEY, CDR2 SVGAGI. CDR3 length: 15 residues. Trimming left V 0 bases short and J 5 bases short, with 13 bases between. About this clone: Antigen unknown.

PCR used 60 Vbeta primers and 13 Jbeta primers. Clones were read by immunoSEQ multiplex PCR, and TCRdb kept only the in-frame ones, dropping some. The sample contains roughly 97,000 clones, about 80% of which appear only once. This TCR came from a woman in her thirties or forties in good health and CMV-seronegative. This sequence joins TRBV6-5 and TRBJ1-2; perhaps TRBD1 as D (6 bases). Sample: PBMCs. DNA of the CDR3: TGTGCCAGCAGTTACTCGATTGCAGGGGATTATGGCTACACCTTC. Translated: CASSYSIAGDYGYTF.